This is a list of T cell receptor beta chains from one sample in a study of T cells of healthy individuals. Using its own MiXCR run on the 5' RACE reads, TCRdb lists one record per CDR3 protein. The sample consists of around 53,000 distinct CDR3 sequences, over 12% of them appearing once. The receptors were sampled from a human donor in good health. Each CDR3 is given without its conserved first and last residue. Fields, in order: V gene, J gene, CDR3 protein.

v_call: TRBV20-1; j_call: TRBJ2-5; cdr3_aa: SARDPGKETQY
v_call: TRBV9; j_call: TRBJ2-7; cdr3_aa: ASSVSAYEQY
v_call: TRBV11-2; j_call: TRBJ2-3; cdr3_aa: ASSTGLVADTQY
v_call: TRBV19; j_call: TRBJ1-3; cdr3_aa: ASTGFRFGNTIY
v_call: TRBV12-5; j_call: TRBJ2-1; cdr3_aa: ASGLVVWGVAPGSYNEQF
v_call: TRBV4-1; j_call: TRBJ1-2; cdr3_aa: ASSQGGQGGGYT
v_call: TRBV5-6; j_call: TRBJ2-5; cdr3_aa: ASSLIGRAEETQY
v_call: TRBV29-1; j_call: TRBJ2-3; cdr3_aa: SSRGAGTDTQY
v_call: TRBV24-1; j_call: TRBJ1-2; cdr3_aa: ATSDEAYYGYT
v_call: TRBV7-2; j_call: TRBJ2-7; cdr3_aa: ASSPGFPYEQY